This entry features one TCR beta chain sequence. Antigen unknown. These data are taken from a study of T-cell memory formation after mild COVID-19. Trimming took off 6 bases at V and 3 bases at J, with 15 bases between the two ends. There are 14 residues in the CDR3. CDR1 and CDR2 from the germline V gene are SGHRS and YFSETQ. Notes on the study in general: Clones that contracted clustered mainly in CM and EM if CD4+ and in EMRA if CD8+. Specificity for SARS-CoV-2 was not confirmed among the second-wave clones peaking on day 37.

TCRdb itself ran the 5' RACE reads through MiXCR, one entry per CDR3 protein. The data hold 350,000 to 500,000 distinct CDR3 sequences, with around 20% observed a single time. This clonotype originated in an adult woman who had mild COVID-19 (a few samples of this study predate the infection). Cell type and time point are not known. The gene calls are TRBV5-1 and TRBJ1-2, with D unclear. The sequencing input was PBMCs or a T cell subset sorted from them (not recorded which). CDR3 coding DNA: TGCGCCAGCACCCGAGAGGGAGAGGACTATGGCTACACCTTC. It yields the protein CASTREGEDYGYTF.